This passage covers 12 T cell receptor beta chains from one sample sequenced in a study of blood T cell repertoires in COVID-19. TCRdb's table, derived via immunoSEQ multiplex PCR, lists solely in-frame clones and lacks some. The sample lists 180,000 or so clones; just under 85% were seen once. Sequencing was carried out using peripheral blood. All receptors come from a human donor with acute or convalescent COVID-19. The donor label of this sample is uncertain.

The chain is built from TRBV18 and TRBJ1-1, with D perhaps TRBD1 (6 bases). This CDR3 is built from 16 residues. V was pared by 2 bases and J by 4 bases, with 17 bases between. Germline V gene sequence: CDR1 KGHSH, CDR2 LQKENI. CDR3 region: CASSPRGWNQATEAFF. In DNA form, the CDR3 reads TGTGCCAGCTCACCAAGGGGGTGGAACCAGGCCACTGAAGCTTTCTTT.

The chain carries TRBV28 and TRBJ1-1; the match to TRBD1 covers 9 bases. In germline, CDR1 is MDHEN, CDR2 SYDVKM. The J segment lost 3 bases and the V segment lost 3 bases, leaving 5 bases of the junction unmatched. This CDR3 is 15 amino acids long. The DNA for the CDR3 is TGTGCCAGCAGTTTTCTCCGGGACAGGGACACTGAAGCTTTCTTT. It translates to CASSFLRDRDTEAFF.

The chain links TRBV25-1 to TRBJ2-4, with a possible D match to TRBD2 (6 bases). The CDR3 is made up of 14 amino acids. The germline V gene encodes CDR1 MGHDK and CDR2 SYGVNS. V lost 2 bases and J lost 9, with 14 bases in between. The CDR3 loop reads CASSEASSGGIQYF. CDR3 sequence (DNA): TGTGCCAGCAGTGAAGCCTCCTCCGGGGGCATTCAGTACTTC.

J is TRBJ2-3 and V is TRBV18; TRBD1 matches at 8 bases. V gave up 8 bases and J gave up 5 bases; unmatched junction bases: 6. Germline values: CDR1 KGHSH, CDR2 LQKENI. The CDR3 spans 13 residues. This CDR3 reads CASLRGRGDTQYF. Written as DNA, the CDR3 is TGTGCCAGCCTCAGGGGGCGCGGAGATACGCAGTATTTT. The full variable domain, with the rest looked up from reference TRBV18 and TRBJ2-3, is NAGVMQNPRHLVRRRGQEARLRCSPMKGHSHVYWYRQLPEEGLKFMVYLQKENIIDESGMPKERFSAEFPKEGPSILRIQQVVRGDSAAYFCASLRGRGDTQYFGPGTRLTVL.

This chain uses TRBV27 with TRBJ1-5; D is ambiguous. Trimming cost V 4 bases and J 4 bases, with 11 bases left between them. In germline, CDR1 is MNHEY, CDR2 SMNVEV (reference sequence). This CDR3 region has 14 residues. CDR3 nucleotide sequence: TGTGCCAGCAGTTCCGGTGTGGTAAATCAGCCCCAGCATTTT. Encoded protein: CASSSGVVNQPQHF.

This clone occurred once. V and J are TRBV7-8 and TRBJ1-2; D is possibly TRBD1 (5 bases). V was shortened by 2 bases and J by 0 bases, with 16 bases between the two germline ends. Germline V lookup: CDR1 SGHVS, CDR2 FQNEAQ. The CDR3 is made up of 17 amino acids. CDR3 sequence reads: CASSLFWRQDTNYGYTF. The CDR3, as DNA: TGTGCCAGCAGCTTATTCTGGCGGCAGGACACTAACTATGGCTACACCTTC.

The chain employs TRBV6-6 and TRBJ2-5, with no clear D. V lost 3 bases and J lost 0, with 8 bases in between. The CDR3 is 14 amino acids. Germline V gene lookup returns CDR1 MNHNY and CDR2 SVGAGI (reference sequence). CDR3 protein: CASSYTPYQETQYF. As DNA, the CDR3 is TGTGCCAGCAGTTATACACCGTACCAAGAGACCCAGTACTTC.

J is TRBJ2-7 and V is TRBV18; D is unclear. Trimming took off 2 bases at V and 0 bases at J, with 8 bases between the two ends. Germline V lookup: CDR1 KGHSH, CDR2 LQKENI. The length of the CDR3 is 14 residues. The DNA for the CDR3 is TGTGCCAGCTCACCAAAGGAGAGCTCCTACGAGCAGTACTTC. This sequence encodes CASSPKESSYEQYF.

This clone was observed a handful of times. This chain connects TRBV9 to TRBJ2-2; D call uncertain. V dropped 0 bases and J dropped 6 bases, with 12 bases sitting between them. CDR3 length equals 15 residues. Looked up from germline, CDR1 is SGDLS and CDR2 is YYNGEE. The CDR3 spells CASSVGQVVSGELFF. The CDR3 DNA sequence: TGTGCCAGCAGCGTAGGGCAGGTGGTATCCGGGGAGCTGTTTTTT.

The rearrangement links TRBV24-1 to TRBJ1-2; no clear D gene. Looked up from germline, CDR1 is KGHDR and CDR2 is SFDVKD. Trimming took off 3 bases at V and 7 bases at J, with 14 bases between the two ends. The CDR3 extends over 14 amino acids. The CDR3 loop is CATSDEPRRAGYTF. The CDR3 coding sequence is TGTGCCACCAGTGATGAGCCTCGGAGGGCTGGCTACACCTTC.

The V gene is TRBV12-5, the J gene TRBJ2-1; D is possibly TRBD2 (7 bases). V gave up 6 bases and J gave up 7 bases, with 25 bases separating them. Germline CDR1 LGHNT, CDR2 FRNRAP. This CDR3 is 17 amino acids long. The CDR3 DNA sequence: TGTGCTAGTGGCCCCTCCAGGGGAGCGGGAAAACTTAATGAGCAGTTCTTC. Amino acid sequence: CASGPSRGAGKLNEQFF.

The rearrangement uses TRBV10-3 and TRBJ1-1; no firm D call. This CDR3 comprises 11 residues. V lost 6 bases, J lost 3 bases, and 5 bases lay in between. The germline CDR1 and CDR2 sequences are ENHRY and SYGVKD. CDR3 protein: CAIRRDTEAFF. CDR3 bases: TGTGCCATCAGGAGGGACACTGAAGCTTTCTTT.